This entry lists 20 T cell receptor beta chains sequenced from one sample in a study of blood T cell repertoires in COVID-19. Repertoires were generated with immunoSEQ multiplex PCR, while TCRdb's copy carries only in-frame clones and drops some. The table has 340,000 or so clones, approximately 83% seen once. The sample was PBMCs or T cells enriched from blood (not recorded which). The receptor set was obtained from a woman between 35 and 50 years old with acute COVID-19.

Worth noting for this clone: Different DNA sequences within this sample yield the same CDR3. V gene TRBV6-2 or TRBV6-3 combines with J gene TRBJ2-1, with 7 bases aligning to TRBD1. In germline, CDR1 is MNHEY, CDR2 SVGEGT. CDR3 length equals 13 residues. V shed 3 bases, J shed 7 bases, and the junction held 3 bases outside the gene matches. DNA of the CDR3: TGTGCCAGCAGTTATAGCAGGGGGAATGAGCAGTTCTTC. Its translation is CASSYSRGNEQFF.

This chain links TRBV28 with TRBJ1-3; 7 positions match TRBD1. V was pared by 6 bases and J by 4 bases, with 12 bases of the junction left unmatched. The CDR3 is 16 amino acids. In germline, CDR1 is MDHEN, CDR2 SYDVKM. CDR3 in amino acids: CASRTGALLSGNTIYF. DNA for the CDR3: TGTGCCAGCAGAACAGGGGCGCTCCTTTCGGGAAACACCATATATTTT.

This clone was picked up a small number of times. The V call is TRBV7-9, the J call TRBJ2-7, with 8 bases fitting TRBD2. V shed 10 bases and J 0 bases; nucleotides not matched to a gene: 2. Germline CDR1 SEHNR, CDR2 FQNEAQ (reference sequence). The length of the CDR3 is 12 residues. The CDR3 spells CATAGASYEQYF. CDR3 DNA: TGTGCCACAGCGGGGGCCTCCTACGAGCAGTACTTC.

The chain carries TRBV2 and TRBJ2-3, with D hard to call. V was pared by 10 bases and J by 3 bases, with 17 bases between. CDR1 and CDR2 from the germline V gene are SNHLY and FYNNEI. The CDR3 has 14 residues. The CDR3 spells CATTPGHATDTQYF. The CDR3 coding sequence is TGTGCCACCACCCCAGGCCACGCAACAGATACGCAGTATTTT.

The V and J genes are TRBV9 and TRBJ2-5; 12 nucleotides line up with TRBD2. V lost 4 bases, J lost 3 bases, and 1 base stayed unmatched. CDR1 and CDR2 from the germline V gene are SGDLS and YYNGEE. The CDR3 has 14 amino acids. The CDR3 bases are TGTGCCAGCAGCCCTAGCGGGAGGGAAGAGACCCAGTACTTC. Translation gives CASSPSGREETQYF.

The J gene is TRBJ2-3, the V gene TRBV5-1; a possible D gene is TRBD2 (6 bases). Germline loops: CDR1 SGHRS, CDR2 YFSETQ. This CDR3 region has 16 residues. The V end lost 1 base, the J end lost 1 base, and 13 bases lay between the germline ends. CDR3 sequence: CASSLYTGVGTDTQYF. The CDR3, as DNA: TGCGCCAGCAGCTTGTATACGGGGGTTGGCACAGATACGCAGTATTTT.

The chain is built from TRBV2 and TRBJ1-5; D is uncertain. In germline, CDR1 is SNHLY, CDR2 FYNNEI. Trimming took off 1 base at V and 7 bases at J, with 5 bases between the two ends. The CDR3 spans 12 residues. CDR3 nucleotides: TGTGCCAGCAGTGAAGATCGGCAGCCCCAGCATTTT. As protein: CASSEDRQPQHF.

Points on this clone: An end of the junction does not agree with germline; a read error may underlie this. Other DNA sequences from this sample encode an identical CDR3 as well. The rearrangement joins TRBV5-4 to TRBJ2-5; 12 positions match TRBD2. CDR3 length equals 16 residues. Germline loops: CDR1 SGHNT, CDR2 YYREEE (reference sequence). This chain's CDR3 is CASSSLLAGGPETQYF. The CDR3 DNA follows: TGTGCCAGCAGCTCGCTTCTAGCGGGAGGGCCGGAGACCCAATACTTC.

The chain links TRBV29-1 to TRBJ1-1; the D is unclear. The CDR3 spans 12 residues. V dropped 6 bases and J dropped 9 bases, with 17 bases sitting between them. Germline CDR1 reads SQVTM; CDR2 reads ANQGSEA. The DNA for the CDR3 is TGCAGCGTCCGCCAGGTCAACATGAAAGCTTTCTTT. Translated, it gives CSVRQVNMKAFF.

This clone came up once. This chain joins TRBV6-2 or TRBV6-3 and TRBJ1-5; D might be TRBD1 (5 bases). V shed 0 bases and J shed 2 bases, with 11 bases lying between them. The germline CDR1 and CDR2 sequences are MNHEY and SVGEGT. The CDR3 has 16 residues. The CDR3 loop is CASSYSEGRGNQPQHF. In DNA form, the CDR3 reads TGTGCCAGCAGTTACTCGGAGGGGCGAGGCAATCAGCCCCAGCATTTT.

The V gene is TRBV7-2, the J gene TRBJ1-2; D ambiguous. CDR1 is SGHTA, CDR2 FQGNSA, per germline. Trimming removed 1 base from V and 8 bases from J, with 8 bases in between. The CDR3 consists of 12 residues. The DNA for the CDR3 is TGTGCCAGCAGCTTAGAGATCGGGGGCTACACCTTC. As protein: CASSLEIGGYTF.

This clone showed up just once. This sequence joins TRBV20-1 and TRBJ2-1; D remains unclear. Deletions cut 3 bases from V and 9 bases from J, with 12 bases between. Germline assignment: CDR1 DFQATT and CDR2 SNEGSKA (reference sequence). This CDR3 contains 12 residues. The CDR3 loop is CSASAGGSEQFF. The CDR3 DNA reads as TGCAGTGCTAGTGCTGGCGGATCTGAGCAGTTCTTC.

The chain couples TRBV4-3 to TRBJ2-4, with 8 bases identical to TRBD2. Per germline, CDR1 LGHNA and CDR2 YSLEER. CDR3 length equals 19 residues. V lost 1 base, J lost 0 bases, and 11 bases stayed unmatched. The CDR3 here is CASSQVRFGGALAKNIQYF. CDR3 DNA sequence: TGCGCCAGCAGCCAAGTAAGGTTCGGGGGGGCGCTAGCCAAAAACATTCAGTACTTC.

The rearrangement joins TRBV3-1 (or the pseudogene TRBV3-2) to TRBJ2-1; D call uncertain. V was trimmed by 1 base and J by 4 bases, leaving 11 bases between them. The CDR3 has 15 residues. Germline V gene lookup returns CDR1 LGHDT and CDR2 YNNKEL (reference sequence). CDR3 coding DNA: TGTGCCAGCAGCCAAGTCAGTACGGGTTACAATGAGCAGTTCTTC. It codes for CASSQVSTGYNEQFF.

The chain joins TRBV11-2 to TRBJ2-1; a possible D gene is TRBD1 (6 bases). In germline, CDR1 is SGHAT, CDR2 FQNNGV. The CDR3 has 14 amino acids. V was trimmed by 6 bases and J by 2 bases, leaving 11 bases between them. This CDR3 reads CASSKTGPYNEQFF. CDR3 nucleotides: TGTGCCAGCAGTAAGACAGGCCCCTACAATGAGCAGTTCTTC.

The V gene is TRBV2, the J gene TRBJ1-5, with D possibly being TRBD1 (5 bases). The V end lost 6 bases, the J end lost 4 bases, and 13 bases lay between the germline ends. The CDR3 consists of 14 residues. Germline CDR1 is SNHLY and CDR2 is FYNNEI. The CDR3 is CASSLDSVNQPQHF. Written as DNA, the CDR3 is TGTGCCAGCAGCCTAGACAGCGTTAATCAGCCCCAGCATTTT.

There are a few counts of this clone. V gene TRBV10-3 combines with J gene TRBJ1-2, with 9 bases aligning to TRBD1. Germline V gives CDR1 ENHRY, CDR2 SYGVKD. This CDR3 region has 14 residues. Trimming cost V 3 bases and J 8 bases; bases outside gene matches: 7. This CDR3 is CAISDSGQGHGYTF. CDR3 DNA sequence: TGTGCCATCAGTGATAGTGGACAGGGGCACGGCTACACCTTC.

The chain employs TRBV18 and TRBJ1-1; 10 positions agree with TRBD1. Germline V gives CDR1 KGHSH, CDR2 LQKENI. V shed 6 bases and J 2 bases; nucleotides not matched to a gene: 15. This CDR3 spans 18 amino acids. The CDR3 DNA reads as TGTGCCAGCTCTCCGCTTTCGACAGGGGGCGCCCTCAACACTGAAGCTTTCTTT. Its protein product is CASSPLSTGGALNTEAFF.

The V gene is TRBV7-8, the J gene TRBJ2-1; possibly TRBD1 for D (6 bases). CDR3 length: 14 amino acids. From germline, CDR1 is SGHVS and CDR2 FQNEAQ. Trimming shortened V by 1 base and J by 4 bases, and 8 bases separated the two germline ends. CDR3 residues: CASSLGQVYNEQFF. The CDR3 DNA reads TGTGCCAGCAGCTTAGGACAGGTATACAATGAGCAGTTCTTC. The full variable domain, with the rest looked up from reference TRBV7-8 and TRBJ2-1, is GAGVSQSPRYKVAKRGQDVALRCDPISGHVSLFWYQQALGQGPEFLTYFQNEAQLDKSGLPSDRFFAERPEGSVSTLKIQRTQQEDSAVYLCASSLGQVYNEQFFGPGTRLTVL.

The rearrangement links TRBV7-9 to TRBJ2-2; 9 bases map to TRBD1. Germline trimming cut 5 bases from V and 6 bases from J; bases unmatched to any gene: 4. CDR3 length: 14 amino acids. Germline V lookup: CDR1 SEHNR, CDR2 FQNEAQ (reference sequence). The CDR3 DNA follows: TGTGCCAGCAGCCCACAGGGGGCGGCCGGGGAGCTGTTTTTT. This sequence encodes CASSPQGAAGELFF.